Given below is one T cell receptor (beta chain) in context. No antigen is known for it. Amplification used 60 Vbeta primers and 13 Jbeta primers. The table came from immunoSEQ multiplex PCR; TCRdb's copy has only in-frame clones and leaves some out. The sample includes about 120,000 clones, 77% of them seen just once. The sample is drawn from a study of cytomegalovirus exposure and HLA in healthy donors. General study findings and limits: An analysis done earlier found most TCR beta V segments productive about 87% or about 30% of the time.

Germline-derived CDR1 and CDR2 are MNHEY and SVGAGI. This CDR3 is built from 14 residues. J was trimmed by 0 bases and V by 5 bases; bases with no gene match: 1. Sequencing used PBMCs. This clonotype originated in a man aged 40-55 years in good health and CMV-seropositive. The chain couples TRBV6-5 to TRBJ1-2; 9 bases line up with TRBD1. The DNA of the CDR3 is TGTGCCAGCAGTGACAGGGGGTCTAACTATGGCTACACCTTC. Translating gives CASSDRGSNYGYTF.